These 15 T cell receptor beta chains came from one sample sequenced in a study of monozygotic twins with inflammatory bowel disease. TCRdb reprocessed the 5' RACE reads, with one entry per CDR3 protein and no DNA. In all, the sample yields some 450,000 distinct CDR3 sequences. The material sequenced was blood. These receptors all come from a human donor with ulcerative colitis or Crohn's disease, or a healthy co-twin of an affected twin (not recorded which).

V and J are TRBV6-6 and TRBJ2-5; the TCRdb D gene call, TRBD2, has no DNA to confirm it. The CDR3 spans 14 residues. In germline, CDR1 is MNHNY, CDR2 SVGAGI (reference sequence). Here the CDR3 reads CATRRLAGEETQYF.

The chain uses TRBV12-5 and TRBJ2-1; as DNA is missing, the TRBD2 call by TCRdb cannot be tested. Germline assignment: CDR1 LGHNT and CDR2 FRNRAP. The CDR3 totals 13 residues. CDR3 residues: CASGFRGQNEQFF. The whole variable domain, remainder taken from reference TRBV12-5 and TRBJ2-1, is DARVTQTPRHKVTEMGQEVTMRCQPILGHNTVFWYRQTMMQGLELLAYFRNRAPLDDSGMPKDRFSAEMPDATLATLKIQPSEPRDSAVYFCASGFRGQNEQFFGPGTRLTVL.

The chain employs TRBV2 and TRBJ1-2; the D call of TRBD1 rests on TCRdb alone, since no DNA is present to check it. The germline V gene encodes CDR1 SNHLY and CDR2 FYNNEI. The CDR3 covers 12 residues. CDR3 sequence: CASRGTRYGYTF.

V gene TRBV27 combines with J gene TRBJ2-5. The germline gives CDR1 MNHEY, CDR2 SMNVEV (reference sequence). CDR3 length: 13 residues. The CDR3 here is CASSLAYQETQYF.

J is TRBJ2-6 and V is TRBV15; TCRdb calls TRBD2, which cannot be checked without DNA. This CDR3 spans 13 amino acids. Germline CDR1 is LNHNV and CDR2 is YYDKDF (reference sequence). This chain's CDR3 is CATSRGVPNVLTF. Using reference TRBV15 and TRBJ2-6 for the parts outside the CDR3, the full variable domain is DAMVIQNPRYQVTQFGKPVTLSCSQTLNHNVMYWYQQKSSQAPKLLFHYYDKDFNNEADTPDNFQSRRPNTSFCFLDIRSPGLGDTAMYLCATSRGVPNVLTFGAGSRLTVL.

The genes are TRBV7-9 and TRBJ1-1; TCRdb gives TRBD1 as the D gene, but with no DNA this cannot be confirmed. This CDR3 region has 13 residues. CDR1 SEHNR and CDR2 FQNEAQ come from the germline V gene (reference sequence). CDR3 amino acids: CASSLGGQTEAFF. Using reference TRBV7-9 and TRBJ1-1 for the parts outside the CDR3, the full variable domain is DTGVSQNPRHKITKRGQNVTFRCDPISEHNRLYWYRQTLGQGPEFLTYFQNEAQLEKSRLLSDRFSAERPKGSFSTLEIQRTEQGDSAMYLCASSLGGQTEAFFGQGTRLTVV.

V usage is TRBV7-3 and J usage is TRBJ2-1; with no DNA, the TCRdb D assignment of TRBD1 cannot be verified. Germline-derived CDR1 and CDR2 are SGHTA and FQGTGA. This CDR3 has 15 residues. CDR3 amino acids: CASSLLPGKNNEQFF. The whole variable domain, remainder taken from reference TRBV7-3 and TRBJ2-1, is GAGVSQTPSNKVTEKGKYVELRCDPISGHTALYWYRQSLGQGPEFLIYFQGTGAADDSGLPNDRFFAVRPEGSVSTLKIQRTERGDSAVYLCASSLLPGKNNEQFFGPGTRLTVL.

This chain joins TRBV19 and TRBJ1-2; TCRdb gives TRBD1 as the D gene, but with no DNA this cannot be confirmed. The CDR3 sequence is 13 residues long. CDR1 and CDR2 from the germline V gene are LNHDA and SQIVND (reference sequence). The CDR3 here is CASRTGISYGYTF.

The J gene is TRBJ1-6, the V gene TRBV6-1. From germline, CDR1 is MNHNS and CDR2 SASEGT. The CDR3 has 16 residues. CDR3 amino acids: CASRPQDTSYNSPLHF.

The V and J genes are TRBV10-3 and TRBJ2-7; TCRdb indicates TRBD2, and absent DNA this call remains unverified. Germline V CDR1 and CDR2: ENHRY, SYGVKD. The CDR3 spans 12 residues. CDR3: CAGGKRMDEQYF.

The CDR3: CASSQAAGGIGETQYF. This chain uses TRBV4-2 with TRBJ2-5; with no DNA, the TCRdb D assignment of TRBD2 cannot be verified. The CDR3 totals 16 residues. Per germline, CDR1 LGHNA and CDR2 YNFKEQ.

The J gene is TRBJ2-7, the V gene TRBV28; the TCRdb D gene call, TRBD1, has no DNA to confirm it. CDR3 length: 15 residues. CDR1 and CDR2 from the germline V gene are MDHEN and SYDVKM. The CDR3 protein is CASSLSSLGAYEQYF.

The V and J genes are TRBV5-1 and TRBJ2-5; as DNA is missing, the TRBD1 call by TCRdb cannot be tested. This CDR3 is 15 amino acids long. CDR1 and CDR2 (germline): SGHRS, YFSETQ. CDR3 region: CASSRATGREETQYF.

The V call is TRBV7-2, the J call TRBJ2-1; TCRdb's D gene call, TRBD2, goes unchecked for lack of DNA. In germline, CDR1 is SGHTA, CDR2 FQGNSA. This CDR3 contains 15 residues. The CDR3 reads CASTIPGLRSAEQFF. Combining the CDR3 with reference TRBV7-2 and TRBJ2-1 gives the whole variable domain GAGVSQSPSNKVTEKGKDVELRCDPISGHTALYWYRQSLGQGLEFLIYFQGNSAPDKSGLPSDRFSAERTGGSVSTLTIQRTQQEDSAVYLCASTIPGLRSAEQFFGPGTRLTVL.

V and J are TRBV11-1 and TRBJ2-5; TCRdb picks TRBD2, but there is no DNA to check that call. The V gene's germline CDR1 is SGHAT and CDR2 FQDESV (reference sequence). The CDR3 loop spans 15 amino acids. The chain's CDR3 is CASSFAGGPQETQYF. Drawing the rest from reference TRBV11-1 and TRBJ2-5, the complete variable domain is EAEVAQSPRYKITEKSQAVAFWCDPISGHATLYWYRQILGQGPELLVQFQDESVVDDSQLPKDRFSAERLKGVDSTLKIQPAELGDSAMYLCASSFAGGPQETQYFGPGTRLLVL.